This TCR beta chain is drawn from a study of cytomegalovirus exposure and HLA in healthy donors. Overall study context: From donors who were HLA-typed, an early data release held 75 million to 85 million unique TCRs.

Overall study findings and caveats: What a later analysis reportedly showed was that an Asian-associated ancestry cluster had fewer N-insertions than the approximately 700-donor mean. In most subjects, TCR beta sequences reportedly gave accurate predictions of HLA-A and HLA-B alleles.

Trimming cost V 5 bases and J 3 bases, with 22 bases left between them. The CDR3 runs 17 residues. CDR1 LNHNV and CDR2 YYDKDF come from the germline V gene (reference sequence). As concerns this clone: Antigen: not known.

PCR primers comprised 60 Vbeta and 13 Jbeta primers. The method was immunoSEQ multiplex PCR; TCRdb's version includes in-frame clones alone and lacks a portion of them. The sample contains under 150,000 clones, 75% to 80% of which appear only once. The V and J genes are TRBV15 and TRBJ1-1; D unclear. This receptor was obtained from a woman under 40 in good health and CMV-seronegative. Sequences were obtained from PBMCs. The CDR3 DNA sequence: TGTGCCACCAGCGCGTTTGGAGTGCGGGGTCTGGACACTGAAGCTTTCTTT. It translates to CATSAFGVRGLDTEAFF.